The TCR beta chain under discussion was sequenced for a study of somatic mutations in cytotoxic T cells in rheumatoid arthritis. The CDR3 is 15 amino acids. The germline gives CDR1 SGHRS, CDR2 YFSETQ. V lost 0 bases to trimming and J lost 2 bases; unmatched junction nucleotides: 5. The protocol was immunoSEQ multiplex PCR, while the TCRdb copy is restricted to in-frame clones and leaves out a portion. The table records 15,000 to 20,000 clones, 81% of them present only once. Study-level findings and limits: A finding that went unadjusted for multiple comparisons was the slight underrepresentation of TRBV07 in rheumatoid arthritis patients.

Turning to this clone: No antigen is known for it.

The genes are TRBV5-1 and TRBJ2-7; the match to TRBD1 covers 7 bases. The source is an adult with rheumatoid arthritis. What was sequenced was CD8+ T cells sorted from blood. CDR3 sequence: CASSLAGTETYEQYF. For the CDR3, the DNA is TGCGCCAGCAGCTTGGCCGGGACAGAGACCTACGAGCAGTACTTC.